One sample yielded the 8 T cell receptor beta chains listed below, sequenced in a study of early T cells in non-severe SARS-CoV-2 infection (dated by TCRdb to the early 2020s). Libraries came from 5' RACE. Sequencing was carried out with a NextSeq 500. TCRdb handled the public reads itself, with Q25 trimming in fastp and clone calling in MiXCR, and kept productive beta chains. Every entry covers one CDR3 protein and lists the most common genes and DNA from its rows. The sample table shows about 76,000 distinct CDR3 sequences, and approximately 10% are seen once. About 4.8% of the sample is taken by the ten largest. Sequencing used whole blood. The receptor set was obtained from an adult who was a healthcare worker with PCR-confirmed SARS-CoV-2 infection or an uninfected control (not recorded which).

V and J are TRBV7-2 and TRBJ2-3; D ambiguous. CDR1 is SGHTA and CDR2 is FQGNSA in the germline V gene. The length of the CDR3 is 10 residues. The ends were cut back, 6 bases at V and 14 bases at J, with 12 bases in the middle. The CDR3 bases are TGTGCCAGCAGTTACCCCGACGGGTATTTT. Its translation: CASSYPDGYF.

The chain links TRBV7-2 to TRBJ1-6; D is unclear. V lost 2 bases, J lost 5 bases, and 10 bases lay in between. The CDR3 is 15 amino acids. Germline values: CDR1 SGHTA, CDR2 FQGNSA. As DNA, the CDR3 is TGTGCCAGCAGCTTAATCGCGGTTCATAATTCACCCCTCCACTTT. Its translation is CASSLIAVHNSPLHF.

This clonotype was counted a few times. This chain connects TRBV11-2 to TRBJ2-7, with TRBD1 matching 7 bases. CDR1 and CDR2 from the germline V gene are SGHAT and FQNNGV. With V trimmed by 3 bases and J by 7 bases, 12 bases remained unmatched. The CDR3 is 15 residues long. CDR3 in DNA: TGTGCCAGCAGCTTTGGGGGCTTACAGGGGCTTGAGCAGTACTTC. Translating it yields CASSFGGLQGLEQYF.

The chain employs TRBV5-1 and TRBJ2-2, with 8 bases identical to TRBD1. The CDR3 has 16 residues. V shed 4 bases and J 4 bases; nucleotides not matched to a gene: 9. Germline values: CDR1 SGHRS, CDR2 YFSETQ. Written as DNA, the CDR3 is TGCGCCAGCAGCGGCGACAGGGGAAGCGGCACCGGGGAGCTGTTTTTT. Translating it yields CASSGDRGSGTGELFF.

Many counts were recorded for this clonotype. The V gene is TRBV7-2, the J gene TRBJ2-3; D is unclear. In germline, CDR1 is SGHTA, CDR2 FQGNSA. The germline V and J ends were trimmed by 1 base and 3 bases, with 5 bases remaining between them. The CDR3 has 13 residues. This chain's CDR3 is CASSLGGTDTQYF. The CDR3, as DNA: TGTGCCAGCAGCTTAGGTGGGACAGATACGCAGTATTTT.

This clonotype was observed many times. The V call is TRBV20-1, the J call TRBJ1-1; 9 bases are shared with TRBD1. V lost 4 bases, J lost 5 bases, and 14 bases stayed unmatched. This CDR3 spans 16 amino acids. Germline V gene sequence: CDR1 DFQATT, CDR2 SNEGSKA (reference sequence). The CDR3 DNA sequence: TGCAGTGCTAAGGGGGGCTTAAGGACAGGGGCGACTGAAGCTTTCTTT. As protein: CSAKGGLRTGATEAFF.

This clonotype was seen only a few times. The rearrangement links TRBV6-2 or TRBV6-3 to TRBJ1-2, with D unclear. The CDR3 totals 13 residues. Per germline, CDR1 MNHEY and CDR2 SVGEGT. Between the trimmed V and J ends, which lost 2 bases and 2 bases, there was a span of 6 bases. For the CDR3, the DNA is TGTGCCAGCAGTTACGAGGAGAACTATGGCTACACCTTC. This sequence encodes CASSYEENYGYTF.

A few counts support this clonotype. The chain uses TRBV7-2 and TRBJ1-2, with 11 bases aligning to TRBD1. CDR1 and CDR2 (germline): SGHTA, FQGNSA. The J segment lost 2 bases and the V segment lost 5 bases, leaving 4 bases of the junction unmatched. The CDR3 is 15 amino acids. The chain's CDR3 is CASSIGQGANYGYTF. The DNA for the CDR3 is TGTGCCAGCAGCATCGGACAGGGGGCCAACTATGGCTACACCTTC.